The 22 T cell receptor beta chains listed next were all sequenced from one sample in a study of molecular identifiers for immune sequencing clone quantification. In TCRdb, the PCR reads were re-called with MiXCR into one record per CDR3 protein. The data contain approximately 500,000 distinct CDR3 sequences, roughly 26% of them seen just once; the ten biggest clones take up 0.76%. The sequenced sample was naive CD8+ T cells from blood, with Jurkat cell RNA spiked in. Subset denoted: FACS-sorted CD8+CD4-CCR7+CD45RA+ naive T cells. The receptors were gathered from a human donor in good health. Some libraries in this study had Jurkat cell RNA spiked in.

In its sample, this clonotype was seen many times. V is TRBV7-9 and J is TRBJ1-4, with no clear D. Trimming stripped 5 bases from V and 9 bases from J, with 10 bases between. The germline V gene has CDR1 SEHNR and CDR2 FQNEAQ (reference sequence). The CDR3 contains 12 residues. The CDR3 bases are TGTGCCAGCAGCGGAAGAATGAAAAAACTGTTTTTT. As protein: CASSGRMKKLFF.

The chain has TRBV7-9 and TRBJ1-4; D possibly corresponds to TRBD1 (6 bases). Germline loops: CDR1 SEHNR, CDR2 FQNEAQ (reference sequence). The CDR3 consists of 15 residues. Trimming took off 5 bases at V and 10 bases at J, with 20 bases between the two ends. Here the CDR3 DNA reads TGTGCCAGCAGCAACGACAGGACCTACGCGGGAAAACTGTTTTTT. It is translated as CASSNDRTYAGKLFF.

The chain combines TRBV27 with TRBJ2-3, with D unclear. The ends were cut back, 5 bases at V and 1 base at J, with 13 bases in the middle. This CDR3 is built from 15 residues. The germline V gene encodes CDR1 MNHEY and CDR2 SMNVEV (reference sequence). CDR3 residues: CASSRTRAGTDTQYF. CDR3 DNA sequence: TGTGCCAGCAGTCGTACTCGTGCGGGCACAGATACGCAGTATTTT.

This clonotype occurred many times. The chain combines TRBV19 with TRBJ2-7, with D perhaps TRBD1 (5 bases). The germline gives CDR1 LNHDA, CDR2 SQIVND (reference sequence). The V end lost 6 bases, the J end lost 4 bases, and 13 bases lay between the germline ends. This CDR3 has 13 amino acids. The CDR3 DNA reads TGTGCCAGTAGCGAGGACATTACGTACGAGCAGTACTTC. This translates into CASSEDITYEQYF.

This clonotype was detected many times. This rearrangement joins TRBV5-1 to TRBJ2-3; D is possibly TRBD2 (5 bases). The length of the CDR3 is 14 residues. Per germline, CDR1 SGHRS and CDR2 YFSETQ. V was clipped by 2 bases and J by 4 bases, with 11 bases between them. CDR3 nucleotides: TGCGCCAGCAGCTTCGACTATGGACCAGATACGCAGTATTTT. It yields the protein CASSFDYGPDTQYF. Looking up the rest from reference TRBV5-1 and TRBJ2-3 gives the full variable domain: KAGVTQTPRYLIKTRGQQVTLSCSPISGHRSVSWYQQTPGQGLQFLFEYFSETQRNKGNFPGRFSGRQFSNSRSEMNVSTLELGDSALYLCASSFDYGPDTQYFGPGTRLTVL.

About this clonotype itself: Given a much more abundant clone one base away, this may be a read error. The rearrangement uses TRBV2 and TRBJ2-7; 10 bases are a match to TRBD2. J gave up 8 bases and V 2 bases, and 9 bases lay outside the gene matches. This CDR3 comprises 15 residues. Germline CDR1 reads SNHLY; CDR2 reads FYNNEI. The CDR3 bases are TGTGCCAGCAGTGAAAGCGTACTAGCGGGGCACAAGCAGTACTTC. Its protein is CASSESVLAGHKQYF.

This clonotype was seen ten or more times. The chain uses TRBV27 and TRBJ2-1, with TRBD1 matching 7 bases. This CDR3 region has 16 residues. Germline V gene data show CDR1 as MNHEY and CDR2 as SMNVEV (reference sequence). The junction had 10 bases not matched to a gene; V was cut back by 7 bases and J by 1 base. Here the CDR3 DNA reads TGTGCCAGCACCGGAGGAGCGACAGGGTCCTACAATGAGCAGTTCTTC. Its protein is CASTGGATGSYNEQFF.

This clonotype was seen only a few times. J is TRBJ2-1 and V is TRBV9; 11 bases agree with TRBD2. Trimming at V came to 6 bases and at J to 6 bases, leaving 8 bases not matched to a gene. The germline gives CDR1 SGDLS, CDR2 YYNGEE. The CDR3 covers 15 residues. CDR3 coding DNA: TGTGCCAGCAACCCACACGGGACTAGCGGCAATGAGCAGTTCTTC. Its protein product is CASNPHGTSGNEQFF.

At least ten counts were recorded for this clonotype. The V gene is TRBV5-6, the J gene TRBJ2-3; D ambiguous. Trimming removed 2 bases from V and 7 bases from J, with 5 bases in between. The germline gives CDR1 SGHDT, CDR2 YYEEEE. This CDR3 is 11 amino acids long. The CDR3 coding sequence is TGTGCCAGCAGCTTTCAAAATACGCAGTATTTT. It yields the protein CASSFQNTQYF. The variable domain in full, completed from reference TRBV5-6 and TRBJ2-3, reads DAGVTQSPTHLIKTRGQQVTLRCSPKSGHDTVSWYQQALGQGPQFIFQYYEEEERQRGNFPDRFSGHQFPNYSSELNVNALLLGDSALYLCASSFQNTQYFGPGTRLTVL.

A note on this clonotype: At one end the junction does not follow the germline gene, possibly because of a read error. The rearrangement links TRBV13 to TRBJ1-5; no firm D call. Germline V gene lookup returns CDR1 PRHDT and CDR2 FYEKMQ (reference sequence). The CDR3 spans 15 residues. CDR3 amino acids: CAGSPTELPSSPQHF. The CDR3 DNA reads as TGTGCCGGCAGCCCAACCGAGTTGCCCAGCTCACCCCAGCATTTT.

Worth noting for this clonotype: A single base separates this from a much larger clone, so it may be a read error. The chain uses TRBV29-1 and TRBJ2-7; TRBD1 agrees at 7 bases. Trimming took 3 bases from V and 1 from J; bases not matched to a gene: 9. The CDR3 is 15 residues long. Germline values: CDR1 SQVTM, CDR2 ANQGSEA. The CDR3 DNA follows: TGCAGCGTTGACCCTTCCGGGACAGAGTCCTACGAGCAGTACTTC. This codes for CSVDPSGTESYEQYF.

To note about this clonotype: With a much larger clone just one base away, this may be a read error. The genes are TRBV15 and TRBJ2-3; D might be TRBD1 (6 bases). The CDR3 loop spans 14 amino acids. CDR1 LNHNV and CDR2 YYDKDF come from the germline V gene (reference sequence). Trimming left V 5 bases short and J 8 bases short, with 17 bases between. The CDR3 DNA is TGTGCCACCAGCTTCAGGGGCTTTGGAGGTACGCAGTATTTT. Amino acid sequence: CATSFRGFGGTQYF. The full variable domain, completed using reference TRBV15 and TRBJ2-3, is DAMVIQNPRYQVTQFGKPVTLSCSQTLNHNVMYWYQQKSSQAPKLLFHYYDKDFNNEADTPDNFQSRRPNTSFCFLDIRSPGLGDTAMYLCATSFRGFGGTQYFGPGTRLTVL.

This clonotype was recorded a few times. CDR3 region: CASSSPPGHPMLYEQYF. DNA for the CDR3: TGTGCCAGCAGTTCACCACCGGGACACCCAATGCTTTACGAGCAGTACTTC. The V gene is TRBV6-2 or TRBV6-3, the J gene TRBJ2-7; tentatively, D is TRBD1 (6 bases). Trimming took 4 bases from V and 4 from J, leaving 23 bases between them. The CDR3 sequence is 17 residues long. Germline V gives CDR1 MNHEY, CDR2 SVGEGT.

This clonotype was recorded at least ten times. V gene TRBV14 combines with J gene TRBJ2-5, with 8 bases matching TRBD2. CDR1 is SGHDN, CDR2 FVKESK, per germline. The J segment lost 2 bases and the V segment lost 0 bases, leaving 11 bases of the junction unmatched. The CDR3 has 18 residues. Here the CDR3 reads CASSQDLPSGGPQETQYF. The CDR3 coding sequence is TGTGCCAGCAGCCAAGATCTCCCCAGCGGGGGACCTCAAGAGACCCAGTACTTC.

The gene calls are TRBV7-8 and TRBJ2-3, with no clear D. Trimming took off 4 bases at V and 4 bases at J, with 12 bases between the two ends. The CDR3 length is 14 residues. CDR1 and CDR2 from the germline V gene are SGHVS and FQNEAQ. The CDR3 nucleotides are TGTGCCAGCAGCTCGCCAAATCAGGCAGATACGCAGTATTTT. Amino acids: CASSSPNQADTQYF.

V usage is TRBV5-1 and J usage is TRBJ1-1; weak D call: TRBD1 (6 bases). Deletions cut 3 bases from V and 4 bases from J, with 16 bases between. The CDR3 has 15 amino acids. In germline, CDR1 is SGHRS, CDR2 YFSETQ. The CDR3 region is CASSWRTEMSTEAFF. CDR3 DNA sequence: TGCGCCAGCAGCTGGAGGACAGAGATGAGCACTGAAGCTTTCTTT.

In its sample, this clonotype was seen many times. V and J are TRBV11-2 and TRBJ1-1; D is uncertain. The CDR3 length is 14 residues. In germline, CDR1 is SGHAT, CDR2 FQNNGV. Deletions cut 4 bases from V and 4 bases from J, with 13 bases between. CDR3 sequence reads: CASSSPKGGTEAFF. In DNA, the CDR3 is TGTGCCAGCAGCTCCCCCAAAGGCGGCACTGAAGCTTTCTTT.

This sequence joins TRBV19 and TRBJ2-7; TRBD2 matches at 8 bases. Germline V gene lookup returns CDR1 LNHDA and CDR2 SQIVND (reference sequence). This CDR3 is built from 15 residues. V was clipped by 6 bases and J by 0 bases; unmatched bases: 7. The CDR3 nucleotides are TGTGCCAGTAGCACCTCACTAGCGGCCTCCTACGAGCAGTACTTC. Translating gives CASSTSLAASYEQYF.

This clonotype was picked up a small number of times. The chain links TRBV11-1 to TRBJ2-3, with a possible D match to TRBD1 (5 bases). V lost 5 bases and J 2 bases, leaving 14 bases between the germline ends. Germline loops: CDR1 SGHAT, CDR2 FQDESV (reference sequence). CDR3 length: 15 amino acids. CDR3 DNA sequence: TGTGCCAGCAGCCACCGAGACAGCTTCACAGATACGCAGTATTTT. This translates into CASSHRDSFTDTQYF.

This clonotype has ten or more counts. The genes are TRBV29-1 and TRBJ2-7, with TRBD1 as a possible D gene (6 bases). In germline, CDR1 is SQVTM, CDR2 ANQGSEA. The CDR3 extends over 15 amino acids. V lost 2 bases and J lost 4, with 18 bases in between. In DNA, the CDR3 is TGCAGCGTTGAAAGTTCTGGAGAAGGGGGTTACGAGCAGTACTTC. Encoded protein: CSVESSGEGGYEQYF.

This clonotype was observed at least ten times. The rearrangement joins TRBV29-1 to TRBJ2-5; D is possibly TRBD1 (5 bases). Looked up from germline, CDR1 is SQVTM and CDR2 is ANQGSEA. CDR3 size: 13 residues. V gave up 0 bases and J gave up 7 bases, with 12 bases separating them. CDR3 residues: CSVEEGLLGTQYF. In DNA, the CDR3 is TGCAGCGTTGAAGAGGGGCTATTAGGGACCCAGTACTTC. Supplemented by reference TRBV29-1 and TRBJ2-5, the full variable domain reads SAVISQKPSRDICQRGTSLTIQCQVDSQVTMMFWYRQQPGQSLTLIATANQGSEATYESGFVIDKFPISRPNLTFSTLTVSNMSPEDSSIYLCSVEEGLLGTQYFGPGTRLLVL.

This clonotype was seen ten or more times. The chain couples TRBV4-3 to TRBJ1-5; D remains ambiguous. The CDR3 spans 14 residues. V was cut by 3 bases and J by 1 base, with 7 bases left in between. Germline lookup yields CDR1 LGHNA and CDR2 YSLEER. The CDR3 DNA follows: TGCGCCAGCAGCCAGGACTGGAGCAATCAGCCCCAGCATTTT. Translating it yields CASSQDWSNQPQHF.